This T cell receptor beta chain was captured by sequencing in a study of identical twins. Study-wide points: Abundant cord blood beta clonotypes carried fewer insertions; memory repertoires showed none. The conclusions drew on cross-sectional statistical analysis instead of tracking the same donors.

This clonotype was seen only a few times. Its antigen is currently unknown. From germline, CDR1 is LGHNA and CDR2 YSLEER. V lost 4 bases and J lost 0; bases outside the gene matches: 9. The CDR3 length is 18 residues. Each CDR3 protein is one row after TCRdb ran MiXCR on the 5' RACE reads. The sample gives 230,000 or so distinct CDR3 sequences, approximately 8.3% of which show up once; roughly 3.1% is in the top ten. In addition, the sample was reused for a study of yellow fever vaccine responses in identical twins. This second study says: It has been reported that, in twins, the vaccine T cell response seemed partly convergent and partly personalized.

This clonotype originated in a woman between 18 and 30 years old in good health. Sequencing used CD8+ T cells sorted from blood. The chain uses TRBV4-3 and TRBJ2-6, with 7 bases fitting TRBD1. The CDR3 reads CASSRHRGPFSGANVLTF. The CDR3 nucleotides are TGCGCCAGCAGCCGACACAGGGGACCCTTCTCTGGGGCCAACGTCCTGACTTTC.